These 14 T cell receptor beta chains were all obtained from the same sample, sequenced in a study of T-cell memory formation after mild COVID-19. MiXCR was run by TCRdb on the 5' RACE reads, yielding one entry per CDR3 protein. The data contain 30,000 or so distinct CDR3 sequences, roughly 21% of them seen just once; the ten biggest clones take up more than 1.5%. The sequenced sample consisted of PBMCs or a T cell subset sorted from them (not recorded which). These receptor sequences come from an adult who had mild COVID-19 (a few samples of this study predate the infection). Cell type and time point are not known.

The table lists this clonotype with many counts. The chain recombines TRBV7-2 with TRBJ1-4; D is ambiguous. Trimming took off 5 bases at V and 8 bases at J, with 15 bases between the two ends. The germline gives CDR1 SGHTA, CDR2 FQGNSA. The CDR3 has 14 residues. The CDR3 loop reads CASSLRTSGEKLFF. Written as DNA, the CDR3 is TGTGCCAGCAGCCTTCGGACGTCGGGGGAAAAACTGTTTTTT.

This clonotype came up many times. The rearrangement uses TRBV5-1 and TRBJ2-1; D is perhaps TRBD1 (6 bases). The CDR3 spans 15 residues. Trimming took 6 bases from V and 6 from J, leaving 19 bases between them. Germline values: CDR1 SGHRS, CDR2 YFSETQ. CDR3 protein: CASNTGQPGGNEQFF. The CDR3 DNA is TGCGCCAGCAATACGGGACAACCAGGCGGCAATGAGCAGTTCTTC.

This clonotype has ten or more counts. This chain connects TRBV7-2 to TRBJ2-7; 8 bases are shared with TRBD1. The CDR3 covers 22 residues. From germline, CDR1 is SGHTA and CDR2 FQGNSA. With 0 bases clipped from V and 5 bases from J, the junction kept 27 bases outside the gene matches. The CDR3 coding sequence is TGTGCCAGCAGCTTAGCAGGCAGGGGGCATGGCCTAGCGTCGGGAAGGGTCAACGAGCAGTACTTC. Translation gives CASSLAGRGHGLASGRVNEQYF.

The sample holds many counts of this clonotype. The chain combines TRBV5-5 with TRBJ2-1, with D maybe TRBD1 (5 bases). V dropped 0 bases and J dropped 3 bases, with 10 bases sitting between them. The CDR3 is 15 residues long. CDR1 and CDR2 (germline): SGHKS, YYEKEE (reference sequence). Here the CDR3 DNA reads TGTGCCAGCAGCTTGGGGCAGGGTCTCTACAATGAGCAGTTCTTC. This encodes CASSLGQGLYNEQFF.

This clonotype has ten or more counts. This chain joins TRBV12-3 or TRBV12-4 and TRBJ2-6; D perhaps matches TRBD2 (5 bases). The CDR3 loop spans 15 amino acids. V lost 6 bases and J lost 2, with 11 bases in between. In nucleotides, the CDR3 is TGTGCCAGCAGACCTACTAGGGCTGGGGCCAACGTCCTGACTTTC. It translates to CASRPTRAGANVLTF.

This clonotype is labeled medium-sized. As DNA, the CDR3 is TGCGCCAGCAGCTTGTCTCTAGCGTTCGCCGGGGAGCTGTTTTTT. As protein: CASSLSLAFAGELFF. This rearrangement joins TRBV5-1 to TRBJ2-2; D perhaps matches TRBD2 (6 bases). Germline V gives CDR1 SGHRS, CDR2 YFSETQ. The CDR3 extends over 15 amino acids. Between the trimmed V and J ends, which lost 1 base and 6 bases, there was a span of 13 bases.

This clonotype was counted many times. The CDR3, as DNA: TGTGCCAGTAGTATAGGAGGCGGAGGAGCAGATACGCAGTATTTT. This codes for CASSIGGGGADTQYF. The rearrangement uses TRBV19 and TRBJ2-3, with D perhaps matching TRBD2 (5 bases). V shed 1 base and J shed 4 bases, with 12 bases lying between them. The V gene's germline CDR1 is LNHDA and CDR2 SQIVND (reference sequence). The CDR3 extends over 15 amino acids.

The sample holds many counts of this clonotype. V usage is TRBV20-1 and J usage is TRBJ2-1; D unresolved. CDR3 length: 11 amino acids. V lost 3 bases to trimming and J lost 4 bases, with 4 bases between them. The germline V gene has CDR1 DFQATT and CDR2 SNEGSKA (reference sequence). CDR3 residues: CSARGYNEQFF. The CDR3 bases are TGCAGTGCTAGGGGGTACAATGAGCAGTTCTTC.

At least ten counts were recorded for this clonotype. The chain uses TRBV28 and TRBJ2-4, with D maybe TRBD2 (5 bases). The CDR3 is 15 residues long. CDR1 MDHEN and CDR2 SYDVKM come from the germline V gene. With 6 bases removed from V and 1 base from J, the gap between germline ends came to 13 bases. The CDR3 loop reads CASSKDGGAKNIQYF. In DNA, the CDR3 is TGTGCCAGCAGCAAGGACGGAGGTGCCAAAAACATTCAGTACTTC.

The chain is built from TRBV4-2 and TRBJ2-4; weak D call: TRBD1 (5 bases). This CDR3 is 15 amino acids long. Germline V gives CDR1 LGHNA, CDR2 YNFKEQ. Trimming removed 0 bases at V and 2 bases at J, with 8 bases between. Here the CDR3 DNA reads TGTGCCAGCAGCCAAGATCAGGGAACCAAAAACATTCAGTACTTC. The encoded protein is CASSQDQGTKNIQYF.

The chain carries TRBV5-1 and TRBJ2-1, with 11 bases that match TRBD2. The CDR3 spans 16 residues. Germline CDR1 and CDR2: SGHRS and YFSETQ. Trimming cost V 0 bases and J 2 bases; bases outside gene matches: 1. The CDR3 DNA follows: TGCGCCAGCAGCTTGGGACTAGCGGGGCCCTACAATGAGCAGTTCTTC. It yields the protein CASSLGLAGPYNEQFF.

J is TRBJ2-1 and V is TRBV7-8, with D unclear. The CDR3 covers 12 residues. V lost 5 bases to trimming and J lost 6 bases, with 8 bases between them. Per the germline V gene, CDR1 is SGHVS and CDR2 is FQNEAQ. CDR3 bases: TGTGCCAGCAGCCCAGTTGTCAATGAGCAGTTCTTC. This sequence encodes CASSPVVNEQFF.

This clonotype occurred many times. The V and J genes are TRBV4-1 and TRBJ2-6; 9 bases agree with TRBD1. The length of the CDR3 is 17 residues. CDR1 is MGHRA, CDR2 YSYEKL, per germline. V shed 1 base and J 1 base; nucleotides not matched to a gene: 2. For the CDR3, the DNA is TGCGCCAGCAGCCAAGGGACAGGGGTTTCTGGGGCCAACGTCCTGACTTTC. Protein sequence: CASSQGTGVSGANVLTF.

This clonotype was counted ten times or more. The chain recombines TRBV5-6 with TRBJ2-1, with unresolved D. Trimming left V 0 bases short and J 0 bases short, with 10 bases between. Germline V gene lookup returns CDR1 SGHDT and CDR2 YYEEEE. The CDR3 totals 16 residues. The CDR3 sequence is CASSLGPRNSYNEQFF. As DNA, the CDR3 is TGTGCCAGCAGCTTGGGTCCGCGAAACTCCTACAATGAGCAGTTCTTC.